The entry below describes one TCR beta chain. The antigen it binds to is not known. No base qualities exist here, and no much larger clone lies one base off it. Collaborating institutions collected whole blood in K2EDTA tubes following their own protocols. For TCRbeta analysis, collaborators shipped samples as frozen whole blood, isolated PBMCs, or DNA extracted from either of those sample types. TCRbeta CDR3 regions were amplified from genomic DNA by means of the immunoSEQ Assay, a bias-controlled multiplex PCR. Per the authors' processing: Within the assay, amplification of reference gene primers was used to estimate how many nucleated cells each sample contained. To quantify the absolute abundance of each unique TCRbeta CDR3 rearrangement, sequence reads were collapsed and filtered. For each sample, productive Simpson clonality was calculated as the square root of Simpson's diversity index across productive rearrangements. TCRdb provides this immuneACCESS table in a form limited to in-frame rearrangements. Some clones are lacking; in checked studies, under half of them reflect an unresolved V gene, and why the rest are absent is not known. V, J and clone size are those of that table, while D and trimming were read from the DNA. The sample table shows some 330,000 clones, and roughly 90% are seen once. The ten largest clones take up 3.5% to 4.5% of the sample.

These data come from a study of blood T cell repertoires in COVID-19 (dated by TCRdb to the early 2020s). The study in broad terms: Samples from collaborators originated in the United States, Italy and Spain and spanned both the acute and convalescent phases of COVID-19. The repertoires were released in a freely available public database intended as a resource for research on the immune response to SARS-CoV-2. The sample metadata nearly always contained a de-identified subject ID, COVID-19 status, age in years and sex. HLA class I and class II types, where available, came from metadata supplied by the sample provider rather than from assay-based typing. The dataset comprised deeply sampled blood TCRbeta repertoires from subjects exposed to, actively infected with, or recovered from COVID-19. The prospective study material was composed of cDNA or gDNA derived from T cells, B-cell-depleted T cells, or PBMCs. The samples were drawn from the first 160 participants of the ongoing ImmuneRACE study and from more than 1,000 subjects provided by 6 global collaborators.

Study-level results and caveats: How much clinical and demographic metadata was included differed by source and by participant, and the metadata was provided uncurated.

The germline V gene gives CDR1 as ENHRY and CDR2 as SYGVKD. From the cysteine up to the phenylalanine, the CDR3 has a length of 15 residues. Only the CDR3 portion is preserved as DNA: 45 bases, with reading frame beginning at the first base. The germline V end is reduced by 3 bases and the J end by 1 base; junction bases left unmatched: 2. The sequencing input was peripheral blood. This sequence originates from a woman in her forties or fifties with active or convalescent COVID-19. The chain is made from TRBV10-3 and TRBJ1-5; 8 bases in between match TRBD1. The DNA reads as follows: TGTGCCATCAGTGATGGGACAGGAAGCAATCAGCCCCAGCATTTT. It translates to CAISDGTGSNQPQHF.